The text below deals with one T cell receptor beta chain. V lost 4 bases, J lost 1 base, and 16 bases lay in between. CDR1 is KGHSY, CDR2 FQNENV, per germline. The CDR3 is 16 amino acids. The sample comes from a study of blood T cell repertoires in COVID-19. Study-level background: The analysed material was cDNA or gDNA that came from T cells, B-cell-depleted T cells, or PBMCs.

Original handling: Reference gene primer amplification in the assay estimated nucleated cell counts. Repertoires were generated with immunoSEQ multiplex PCR, while TCRdb's copy carries only in-frame clones and drops some. The D gene and trimming were derived from the DNA, and the V and J assignments and clone size from that table. In the table there are 35,000 to 50,000 clones, over 70% of which are singletons. The rearrangement uses TRBV16 and TRBJ1-1, with a possible D match to TRBD1 (5 bases). Sequenced input: peripheral blood. The TCR was taken from an elderly woman with acute or convalescent COVID-19. The CDR3 nucleotides are TGTGCCAGCAGCCGGGAAAGAGGCGGGGGGAACACTGAAGCTTTCTTT. Residues: CASSRERGGGNTEAFF.